The sample holds one count of the clone carrying this T cell receptor beta chain. What it recognizes is unknown. The sample belongs to a study of shared clonotypes between healthy human individuals. Study in general: Participating donors consisted of a couple of women and a few men aged 18 to 49.

Each PCR replicate run on unsorted PBMC took in around 300 ng DNA, tens of thousands of T cell genomes. TCRdb's table, derived via immunoSEQ multiplex PCR, lists solely in-frame clones and lacks some. This sample carries about 520,000 clones, 78% of them seen once, and the ten largest clones take 12%. Study conclusions and caveats: Sampling involved blood alone; tissue repertoires likely differ.

The sample taken for sequencing was PBMCs. The TCR was taken from a woman in her thirties or forties in good health. Some clones in this sample may be carry-over from other donors' samples.

CDR3 sequence: CASSRAMSPSQNIQYF. The CDR3 DNA reads as TGTGCCAGCAGCCGGGCTATGAGCCCGTCGCAAAACATTCAGTACTTC. The V and J genes are TRBV7-2 and TRBJ2-4; D is unclear. CDR1 is SGHTA and CDR2 is FQGNSA in the germline V gene. Between the trimmed V and J ends, which lost 5 bases and 5 bases, there was a span of 19 bases. The CDR3 totals 16 residues.